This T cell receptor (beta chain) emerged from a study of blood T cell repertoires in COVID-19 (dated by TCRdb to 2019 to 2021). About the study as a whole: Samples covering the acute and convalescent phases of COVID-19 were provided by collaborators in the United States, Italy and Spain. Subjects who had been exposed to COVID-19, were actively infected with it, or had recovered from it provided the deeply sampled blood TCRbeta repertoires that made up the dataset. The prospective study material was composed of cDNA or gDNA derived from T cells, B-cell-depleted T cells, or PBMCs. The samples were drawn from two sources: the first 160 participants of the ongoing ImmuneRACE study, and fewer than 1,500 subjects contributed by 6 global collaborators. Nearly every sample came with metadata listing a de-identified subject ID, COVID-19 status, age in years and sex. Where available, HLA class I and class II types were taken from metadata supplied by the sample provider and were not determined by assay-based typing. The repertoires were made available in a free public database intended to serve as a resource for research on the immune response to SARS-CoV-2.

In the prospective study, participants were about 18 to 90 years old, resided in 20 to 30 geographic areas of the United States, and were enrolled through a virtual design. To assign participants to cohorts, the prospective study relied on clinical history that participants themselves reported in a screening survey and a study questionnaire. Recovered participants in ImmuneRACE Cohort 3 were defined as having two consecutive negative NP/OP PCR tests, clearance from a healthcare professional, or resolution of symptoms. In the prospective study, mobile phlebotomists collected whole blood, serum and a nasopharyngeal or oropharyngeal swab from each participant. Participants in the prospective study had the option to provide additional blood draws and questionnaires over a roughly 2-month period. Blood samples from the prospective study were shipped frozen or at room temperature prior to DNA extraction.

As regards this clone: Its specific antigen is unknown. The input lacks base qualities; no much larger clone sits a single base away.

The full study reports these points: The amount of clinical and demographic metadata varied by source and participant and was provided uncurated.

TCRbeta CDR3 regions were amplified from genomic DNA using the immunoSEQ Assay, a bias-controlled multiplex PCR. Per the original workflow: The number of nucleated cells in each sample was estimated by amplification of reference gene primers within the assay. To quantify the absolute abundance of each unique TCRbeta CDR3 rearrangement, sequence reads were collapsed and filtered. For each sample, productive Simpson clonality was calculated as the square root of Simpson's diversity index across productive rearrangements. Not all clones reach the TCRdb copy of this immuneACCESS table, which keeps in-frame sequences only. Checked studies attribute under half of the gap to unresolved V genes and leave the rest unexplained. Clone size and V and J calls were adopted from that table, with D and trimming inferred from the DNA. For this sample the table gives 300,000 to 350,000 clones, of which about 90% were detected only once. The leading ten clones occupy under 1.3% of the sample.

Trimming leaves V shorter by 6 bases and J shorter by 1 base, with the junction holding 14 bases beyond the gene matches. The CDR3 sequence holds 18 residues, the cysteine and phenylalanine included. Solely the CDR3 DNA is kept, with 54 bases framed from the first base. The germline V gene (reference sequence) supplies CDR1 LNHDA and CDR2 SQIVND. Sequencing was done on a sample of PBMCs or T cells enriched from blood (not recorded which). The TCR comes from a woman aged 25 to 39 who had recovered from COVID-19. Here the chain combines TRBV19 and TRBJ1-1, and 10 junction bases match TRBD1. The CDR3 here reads CASRGTGAGGEPNTEAFF. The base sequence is TGTGCCAGTAGGGGGACAGGGGCTGGAGGGGAGCCGAACACTGAAGCTTTCTTT.